These 14 T cell receptor beta chains share one sample of origin, sequenced in a study of CD8 T cells in ankylosing spondylitis. TCRdb fed the 5' RACE reads into MiXCR, producing one record per CDR3 protein. The data hold 69,000 or so distinct CDR3 sequences, with roughly 5.2% observed a single time. Sequenced input: blood, either unsorted or a sorted T cell fraction (not recorded which). Receptors were obtained from a male donor with ankylosing spondylitis or in good health (not recorded which).

The V gene is TRBV5-1, the J gene TRBJ2-1, with D perhaps assigned TRBD1 or TRBD2 (5 bases each). Trimming stripped 4 bases from V and 9 bases from J, with 11 bases between. The germline CDR1 and CDR2 sequences are SGHRS and YFSETQ. CDR3 length equals 12 residues. CDR3 sequence: CASSPNGGEQFF. CDR3 coding DNA: TGCGCCAGCAGCCCTAATGGGGGTGAGCAGTTCTTC.

Of note for this clonotype: This may stem from a read error, because a much larger clone lies one nucleotide away. J is TRBJ1-2 and V is TRBV3-1; D remains unclear. The germline V gene has CDR1 LGHDT and CDR2 YNNKEL (reference sequence). The CDR3 has 15 residues. The CDR3 is CACSRKAEFLYGYTF. The CDR3 region has the DNA TGTGCCTGCAGCCGTAAGGCGGAATTCCTCTATGGCTACACCTTC.

This clonotype was observed many times. The chain carries TRBV7-2 and TRBJ1-2; TRBD1 is a possible D gene (6 bases). This CDR3 contains 16 residues. In germline, CDR1 is SGHTA, CDR2 FQGNSA. V lost 5 bases to trimming and J lost 4 bases, with 20 bases between them. The CDR3 bases are TGTGCCAGCAGCCCCAGGGGTGAGGGACTTCTCTATGGCTACACCTTC. Residues: CASSPRGEGLLYGYTF.

This chain uses TRBV30 with TRBJ1-2, with 7 bases identical to TRBD1. The length of the CDR3 is 13 residues. CDR1 and CDR2 from the germline V gene are GTSNPN and SVGIG (reference sequence). V shed 5 bases, J shed 4 bases, and the junction held 7 bases outside the gene matches. CDR3 sequence reads: CAWDRDTGYGYTF. CDR3 DNA sequence: TGTGCCTGGGACAGGGACACAGGCTATGGCTACACCTTC.

This clonotype has ten or more counts. The chain carries TRBV19 and TRBJ1-5; D might be TRBD1 (5 bases). The CDR3 spans 14 residues. V lost 5 bases to trimming and J lost 0 bases, with 8 bases between them. The germline V gene encodes CDR1 LNHDA and CDR2 SQIVND (reference sequence). CDR3 nucleotide sequence: TGTGCCAGTAGTGAGACAGTTAGCAATCAGCCCCAGCATTTT. This encodes CASSETVSNQPQHF.

Ten or more counts support this clonotype. The V call is TRBV21-1, the J call TRBJ1-3; TRBD1 was called by the table and not checked on the DNA. TRBV21-1 constitutes a pseudogene. The CDR3 is 19 residues long. CDR3 sequence: CASSKEAAGGFRDGNTIYF. The CDR3 DNA reads TGTGCCAGCAGCAAAGAAGCGGCAGGGGGCTTTCGGGACGGAAACACCATATATTTT.

The V call is TRBV5-1, the J call TRBJ1-5; perhaps TRBD1 as D (5 bases). The CDR3 consists of 13 residues. Looked up from germline, CDR1 is SGHRS and CDR2 is YFSETQ. With 3 bases removed from V and 4 bases from J, the gap between germline ends came to 8 bases. The CDR3 DNA reads as TGCGCCAGCAGCTCTGCAGGGAATCAGCCCCAGCATTTT. Its translation is CASSSAGNQPQHF.

This clonotype was observed many times. The chain combines TRBV10-3 with TRBJ2-7; 7 nucleotides match TRBD1. The CDR3 is 14 amino acids. Germline trimming cut 3 bases from V and 6 bases from J; bases unmatched to any gene: 8. CDR1 is ENHRY, CDR2 SYGVKD, per germline. The CDR3 DNA is TGTGCCATCAGTGACTTCGTGACAGGGACCGAGCAGTACTTC. It codes for CAISDFVTGTEQYF.

In its sample, this clonotype was seen many times. The chain has TRBV6-5 and TRBJ1-3, with D perhaps TRBD1 (6 bases). The V end lost 4 bases, the J end lost 2 bases, and 21 bases lay between the germline ends. There are 18 residues in the CDR3. CDR1 and CDR2 (germline): MNHEY, SVGAGI. DNA of the CDR3: TGTGCCAGCAGTTTCGGGACACCGCGGATGGCGACTGGAAACACCATATATTTT. Amino acid sequence: CASSFGTPRMATGNTIYF.

The sample holds many counts of this clonotype. The chain uses TRBV5-1 and TRBJ2-3; 8 bases map to TRBD2. The CDR3 contains 14 residues. With 3 bases clipped from V and 2 bases from J, the junction kept 2 bases outside the gene matches. CDR1 is SGHRS, CDR2 YFSETQ, per germline. The CDR3 DNA follows: TGCGCCAGCAGCTCCGGGGGGGCCACAGATACGCAGTATTTT. Its translation is CASSSGGATDTQYF.

This clonotype was recorded many times. The chain uses TRBV28 and TRBJ2-7; unclear D gene. The germline V gene has CDR1 MDHEN and CDR2 SYDVKM. V dropped 5 bases and J dropped 2 bases, with 10 bases sitting between them. The CDR3 consists of 13 residues. CDR3 amino acids: CASSLVGPYEQYF. The CDR3 nucleotides read TGTGCCAGCAGTCTAGTTGGGCCCTACGAGCAGTACTTC.

There are many counts of this clonotype. CDR3 nucleotide sequence: TGTGCCAGTAAAAACCCGGGACAGAGCAACTATGGCTACACCTTC. Protein sequence: CASKNPGQSNYGYTF. The chain is built from TRBV19 and TRBJ1-2; 7 bases are a match to TRBD1. The CDR3 is 15 amino acids. Trimming took 7 bases from V and 2 from J; bases not matched to a gene: 10. Germline V gene data show CDR1 as LNHDA and CDR2 as SQIVND (reference sequence).

On this clonotype: A much larger clone differs from this one at a single base, so this may be a read error. The CDR3 is CASSLETGVTTGELFF. CDR3 coding DNA: TGCGCCAGCAGCCTAGAAACAGGGGTCACCACCGGGGAGCTGTTTTTT. This chain joins TRBV4-1 and TRBJ2-2; 7 bases are a match to TRBD1. The CDR3 contains 16 residues. The junction had 9 bases not matched to a gene; V was cut back by 4 bases and J by 4 bases. The germline gives CDR1 MGHRA, CDR2 YSYEKL.

This clonotype was seen ten or more times. V and J are TRBV18 and TRBJ2-2; D is uncertain. CDR1 and CDR2 (germline): KGHSH, LQKENI. Trimming left V 4 bases short and J 3 bases short, with 6 bases between. The CDR3 spans 13 residues. The CDR3 reads CASSQQDTGELFF. The CDR3 DNA sequence: TGTGCCAGCTCACAGCAGGACACCGGGGAGCTGTTTTTT.